This T cell receptor beta chain is drawn from a study of human T cells and chemical hapten exposure (dated by TCRdb to the early 2020s). For the study in its entirety: For sensitization, 2% DPC in acetone was applied to a roughly 2 cm by roughly 2 cm area of upper inner arm skin. Libraries were pooled for sequencing, and per-sample TCR yields varied mainly because of small differences in library volumes within the pool. Around 29 alopecia patients provided blood for TCR sequencing at one to four time points (pre-sensitization, 2, 6 and 24 weeks). Patients additionally received weekly therapeutic DPC doses to the scalp throughout the approximately 24-week study period. Patient blood was sampled pre-sensitization (week 0) and at 2, 6 and about 24 weeks after DPC sensitization. Peripheral blood TCR repertoire changes were tracked in vivo in alopecia patients during primary and secondary sensitization to the hapten diphenylcyclopropenone (DPC). Alopecia areata with under or over 50% scalp involvement, alopecia totalis and alopecia universalis were represented in the patient cohort, which was mostly female. Patch testing was performed on the upper back with Finn chambers containing 0.01% DPC, and the patch tests were scored after 6 days according to International Contact Dermatitis Research Group standards. The paper's findings and limits, for the study overall: Patch test score was positively correlated with the number of PT1 expanded TCRs, with significance at thresholds 8, 16 and 32 but not at 4. All patients had alopecia, a presumed autoimmune disease, so their immune response might differ from that of healthy individuals. No change with DPC sensitization was found in the number of TCRs above 1 in 1000 frequency, and no evidence of global repertoire structure alterations was found. After repeated subsampling, changes were observed in the strength of the expansion versus patch-test correlation and in the threshold at which the correlation became significant. Compared with pre-sensitization or healthy control sets, expanded TCRs formed significantly more large CDR3 similarity clusters, which is consistent with antigen-driven responses.

The receptor library was made with RACE. The instrument was a NextSeq 500. During library preparation, unique molecular identifiers were attached to individual cDNA molecules so that TCRs could be counted in a quantitative, reproducible way. From each blood RNA sample, both TCR alpha and TCR beta chains were sequenced. The authors' analysis ran thus. A median of approximately 100,000 TCRs per sample was observed, with a range of about 20,000 to 700,000. The Decombinator software suite was used to annotate V, J and CDR3 in the TCR reads. Every sample was subsampled to the same number of TCRs (28,000) for the PS versus PT1 abundance plots. TCRs were defined as expanded if absent before sensitization and observed at least eight times at the 2-week time point. TCRdb trimmed the raw reads at Q25, called clones with MiXCR and kept productive beta chains. Rows matching on CDR3 protein sequence are summarized as one entry with the most common DNA and genes. The V and J calls reflect TCRdb's pipeline rather than the authors' work. This sample comprises over 85,000 distinct CDR3 sequences, over 7.5% of them detected only once. Jointly, the top ten make up just over 2% of the sample.

In the case of this clonotype: Which antigen it targets is not known. Qualities for individual bases were not recorded, and no much larger clone is one base off.

Deletion took 3 bases off V and 6 bases off J, with a span of 21 bases between the germline ends. Including cysteine and phenylalanine, the CDR3 has 17 amino acids. Just the 51-base CDR3 DNA is kept, in frame starting at base 1. This sample's time point label indicates: patch test 2, 6 weeks after DPC sensitization. Reading the label with the study, this specimen's treatment or condition is: therapeutic diphenylcyclopropenone sensitization with weekly scalp DPC. At each patch-test visit, blood was drawn before the patch test was applied. Patients were considered eligible if aged 18 to 70, diagnosed with alopecia and deemed suitable for DPC therapy, and patients were excluded if pregnant. Total RNA was isolated from unfractionated whole blood collected in Tempus Blood RNA tubes.

The source was whole blood, collected in connection with sensitization to the hapten diphenylcyclopropenone (DPC). The source is a woman aged 40 to 50 with alopecia areata. Some clones in this sample may be carry-over from other donors' samples. The chain is made from TRBV12-3 or TRBV12-4 and TRBJ2-1, and perhaps TRBD2 as D gene, on 6 matching bases. The CDR3 has the sequence CASSFSPGRSASNEQFF. DNA sequence: TGTGCCAGCAGTTTTAGCCCTGGGAGGAGCGCTAGCAATGAGCAGTTCTTC.